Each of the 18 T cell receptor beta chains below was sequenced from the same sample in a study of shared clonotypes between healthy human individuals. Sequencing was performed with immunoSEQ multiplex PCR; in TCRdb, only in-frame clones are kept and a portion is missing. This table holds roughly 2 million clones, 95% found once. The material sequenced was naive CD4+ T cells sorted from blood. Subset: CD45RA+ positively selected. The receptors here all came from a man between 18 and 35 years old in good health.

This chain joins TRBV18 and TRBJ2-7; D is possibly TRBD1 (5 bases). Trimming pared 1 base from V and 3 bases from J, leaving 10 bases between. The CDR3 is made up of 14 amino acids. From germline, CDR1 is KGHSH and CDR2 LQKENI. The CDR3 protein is CASSPRARDYEQYF. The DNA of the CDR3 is TGTGCCAGCTCACCACGGGCCAGGGACTACGAGCAGTACTTC.

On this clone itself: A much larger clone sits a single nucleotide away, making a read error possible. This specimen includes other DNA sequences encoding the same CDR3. CDR3 protein: CASSLSYRYNSPLHF. The CDR3 nucleotides are TGTGCCAGCAGTCTATCCTACAGATATAATTCACCCCTCCACTTT. The chain combines TRBV28 with TRBJ1-6, with D uncertain. This CDR3 region has 15 residues. V was trimmed by 5 bases and J by 4 bases, leaving 12 bases between them. Per germline, CDR1 MDHEN and CDR2 SYDVKM.

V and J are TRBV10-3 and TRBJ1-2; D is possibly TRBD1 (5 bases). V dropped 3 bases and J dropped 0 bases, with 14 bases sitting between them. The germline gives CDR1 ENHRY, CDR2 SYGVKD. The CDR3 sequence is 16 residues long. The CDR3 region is CAISESVTAANYGYTF. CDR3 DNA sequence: TGTGCCATCAGTGAATCGGTGACAGCAGCTAACTATGGCTACACCTTC.

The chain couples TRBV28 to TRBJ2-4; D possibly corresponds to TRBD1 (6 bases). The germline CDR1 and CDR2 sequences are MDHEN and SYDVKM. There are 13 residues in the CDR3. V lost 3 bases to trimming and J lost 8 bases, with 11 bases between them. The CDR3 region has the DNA TGTGCCAGCAGTTTTCCCAAGGGGGACATTCAGTACTTC. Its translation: CASSFPKGDIQYF.

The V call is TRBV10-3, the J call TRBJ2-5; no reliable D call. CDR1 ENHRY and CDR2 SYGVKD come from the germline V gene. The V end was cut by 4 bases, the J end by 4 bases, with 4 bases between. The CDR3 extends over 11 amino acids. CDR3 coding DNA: TGTGCCATCAGTGCCGCAGAGACCCAGTACTTC. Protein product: CAISAAETQYF.

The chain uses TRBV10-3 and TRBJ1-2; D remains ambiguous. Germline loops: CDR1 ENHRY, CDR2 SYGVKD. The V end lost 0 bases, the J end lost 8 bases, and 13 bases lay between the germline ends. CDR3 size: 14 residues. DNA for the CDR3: TGTGCCATCAGTGAGTCGAATGAAGGGAGCGGCTACACCTTC. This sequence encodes CAISESNEGSGYTF.

The CDR3 is CAWSARYDGGYTF. The CDR3 DNA is TGTGCCTGGAGTGCCCGTTACGACGGGGGCTACACCTTC. This chain links TRBV30 with TRBJ1-2, with D hard to call. The CDR3 loop spans 13 amino acids. Germline values: CDR1 GTSNPN, CDR2 SVGIG (reference sequence). Trimming pared 1 base from V and 8 bases from J, leaving 14 bases between.

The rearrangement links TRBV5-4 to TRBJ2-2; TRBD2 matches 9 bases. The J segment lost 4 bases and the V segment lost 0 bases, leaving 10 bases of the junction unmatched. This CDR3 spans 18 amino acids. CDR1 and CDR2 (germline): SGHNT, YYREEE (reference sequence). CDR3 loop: CASSLDLGPSGTTGELFF. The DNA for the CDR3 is TGTGCCAGCAGCTTGGATCTTGGTCCTAGCGGGACCACCGGGGAGCTGTTTTTT.

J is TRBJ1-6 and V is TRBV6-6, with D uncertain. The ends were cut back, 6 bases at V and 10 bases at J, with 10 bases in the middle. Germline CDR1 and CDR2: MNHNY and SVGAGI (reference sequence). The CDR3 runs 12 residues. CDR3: CASSPPGSPLHF. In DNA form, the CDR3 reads TGTGCCAGCAGCCCTCCGGGCTCACCCCTCCACTTT.

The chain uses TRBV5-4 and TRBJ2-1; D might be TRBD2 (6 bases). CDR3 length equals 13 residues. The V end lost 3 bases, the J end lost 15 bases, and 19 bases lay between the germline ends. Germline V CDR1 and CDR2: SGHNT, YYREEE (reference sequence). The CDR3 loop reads CASSYALAEAAFF. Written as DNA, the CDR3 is TGTGCCAGCAGCTATGCCTTAGCGGAGGCGGCGTTCTTC.

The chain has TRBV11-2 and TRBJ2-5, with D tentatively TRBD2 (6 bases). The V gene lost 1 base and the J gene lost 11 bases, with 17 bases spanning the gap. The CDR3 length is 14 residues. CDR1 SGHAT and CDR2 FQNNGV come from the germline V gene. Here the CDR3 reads CASSLVPGVGEQYF. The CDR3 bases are TGTGCCAGCAGCTTAGTCCCGGGAGTGGGGGAGCAGTACTTC. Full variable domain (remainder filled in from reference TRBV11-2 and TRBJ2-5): EAGVAQSPRYKIIEKRQSVAFWCNPISGHATLYWYQQILGQGPKLLIQFQNNGVVDDSQLPKDRFSAERLKGVDSTLKIQPAKLEDSAVYLCASSLVPGVGEQYFGPGTRLLVL.

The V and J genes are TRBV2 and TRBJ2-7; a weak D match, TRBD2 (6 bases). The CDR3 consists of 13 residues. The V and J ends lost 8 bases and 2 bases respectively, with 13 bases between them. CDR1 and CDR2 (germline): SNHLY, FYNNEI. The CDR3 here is CASGRGGAYEQYF. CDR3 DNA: TGTGCCAGCGGACGTGGAGGGGCCTACGAGCAGTACTTC.

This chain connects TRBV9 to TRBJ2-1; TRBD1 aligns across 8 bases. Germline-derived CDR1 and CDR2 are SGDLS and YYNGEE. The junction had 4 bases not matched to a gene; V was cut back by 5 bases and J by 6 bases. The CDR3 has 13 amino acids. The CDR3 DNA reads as TGTGCCAGCAGTCAAGACAGGGGCAATGAGCAGTTCTTC. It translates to CASSQDRGNEQFF.

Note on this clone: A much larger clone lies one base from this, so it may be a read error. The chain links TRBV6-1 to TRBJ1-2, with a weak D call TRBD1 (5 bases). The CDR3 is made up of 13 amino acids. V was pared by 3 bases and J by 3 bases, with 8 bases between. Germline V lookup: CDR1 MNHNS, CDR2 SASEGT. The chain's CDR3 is CASSDQGDYGYTF. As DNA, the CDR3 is TGTGCCAGCAGTGACCAAGGGGACTATGGCTACACCTTC.

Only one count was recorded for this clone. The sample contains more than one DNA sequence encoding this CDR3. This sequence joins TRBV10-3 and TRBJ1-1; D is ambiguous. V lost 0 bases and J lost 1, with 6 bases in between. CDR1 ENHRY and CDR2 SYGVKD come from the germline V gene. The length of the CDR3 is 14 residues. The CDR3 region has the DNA TGTGCCATCAGTGAGTCCGCAGGGAACACTGAAGCTTTCTTT. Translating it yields CAISESAGNTEAFF.

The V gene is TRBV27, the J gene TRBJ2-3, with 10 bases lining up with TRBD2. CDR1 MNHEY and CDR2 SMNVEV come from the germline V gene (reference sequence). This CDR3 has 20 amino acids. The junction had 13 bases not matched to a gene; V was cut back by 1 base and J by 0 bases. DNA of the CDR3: TGTGCCAGCAGTTTATTTTCCAGGGCTAGCGGGGGCCCTAGCACAGATACGCAGTATTTT. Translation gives CASSLFSRASGGPSTDTQYF.

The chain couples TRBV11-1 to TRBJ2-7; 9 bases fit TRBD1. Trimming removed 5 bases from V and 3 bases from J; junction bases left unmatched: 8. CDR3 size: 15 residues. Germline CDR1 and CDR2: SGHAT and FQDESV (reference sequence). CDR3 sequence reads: CASSLGQGPNYEQYF. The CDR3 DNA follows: TGTGCCAGCAGCCTTGGACAGGGGCCGAACTACGAGCAGTACTTC.

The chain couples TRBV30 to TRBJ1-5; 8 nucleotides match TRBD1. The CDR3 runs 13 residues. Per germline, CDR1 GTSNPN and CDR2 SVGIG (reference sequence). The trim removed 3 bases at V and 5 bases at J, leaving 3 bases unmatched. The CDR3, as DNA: TGTGCCTGGAGGGACAGGGACGATCAGCCCCAGCATTTT. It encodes CAWRDRDDQPQHF. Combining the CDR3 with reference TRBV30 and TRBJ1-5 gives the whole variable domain SQTIHQWPATLVQPVGSPLSLECTVEGTSNPNLYWYRQAAGRGLQLLFYSVGIGQISSEVPQNLSASRPQDRQFILSSKKLLLSDSGFYLCAWRDRDDQPQHFGDGTRLSIL.